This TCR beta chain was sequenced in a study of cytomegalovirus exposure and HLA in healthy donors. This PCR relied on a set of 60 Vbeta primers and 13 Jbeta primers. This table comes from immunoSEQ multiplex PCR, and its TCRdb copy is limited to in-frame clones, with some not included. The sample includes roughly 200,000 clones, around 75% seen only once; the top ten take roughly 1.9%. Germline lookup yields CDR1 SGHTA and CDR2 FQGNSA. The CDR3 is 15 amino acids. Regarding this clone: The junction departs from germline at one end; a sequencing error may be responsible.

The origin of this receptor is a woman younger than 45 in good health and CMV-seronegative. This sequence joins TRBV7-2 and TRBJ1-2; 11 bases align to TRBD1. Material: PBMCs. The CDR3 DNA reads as TGTGTCAGCAGCTTTGGGACAGGGGGTAGTTATGGCTACACCTTC. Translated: CVSSFGTGGSYGYTF.